These T cell receptor beta chains were read from a single sample in a study of cytomegalovirus exposure and HLA in healthy donors. Data came from immunoSEQ multiplex PCR; TCRdb stores just in-frame clones and leaves some out. The sample yields about 120,000 clones, just under 70% seen once. Sequences were obtained from PBMCs. The receptors were gathered from a man aged 25 to 40 in good health and CMV-seropositive. The CDR3 runs from the conserved cysteine through the conserved F or W. A D gene is named only where the DNA matches it firmly.

D gene: NA; V gene: TRBV6-5; CDR3 length: 15; J gene: TRBJ2-1; CDR3 protein: CASQLRGNPYNEQFF
D gene: NA; V gene: TRBV7-6; CDR3 length: 13; J gene: TRBJ1-5; CDR3 protein: CASSSGRNQPQHF
D gene: TRBD1; V gene: TRBV19; CDR3 length: 14; J gene: TRBJ2-5; CDR3 protein: CASSPTGGQETQYF
D gene: NA; V gene: TRBV11-2; CDR3 length: 15; J gene: TRBJ1-4; CDR3 protein: CASRTVQGFNEKLFF
D gene: NA; V gene: TRBV27; CDR3 length: 13; J gene: TRBJ1-1; CDR3 protein: CASSWGGPTEAFF
D gene: NA; V gene: TRBV12-5; CDR3 length: 14; J gene: TRBJ2-1; CDR3 protein: CASGLGGSYNEQFF
D gene: NA; V gene: TRBV7-8; CDR3 length: 15; J gene: TRBJ2-3; CDR3 protein: CASSLDYQSTDTQYF
D gene: TRBD1; V gene: TRBV30; CDR3 length: 16; J gene: TRBJ2-1; CDR3 protein: CAWSVLGQVGAGEQFF
D gene: NA; V gene: TRBV14; CDR3 length: 14; J gene: TRBJ1-1; CDR3 protein: CASSQEAGITEAFF
D gene: TRBD2; V gene: TRBV6-4; CDR3 length: 16; J gene: TRBJ2-1; CDR3 protein: CASSDLAGGRYNEQFF
D gene: TRBD2; V gene: TRBV5-1; CDR3 length: 15; J gene: TRBJ2-5; CDR3 protein: CASSLAGGIRETQYF
D gene: TRBD2; V gene: TRBV5-4; CDR3 length: 15; J gene: TRBJ2-7; CDR3 protein: CASSRPGLADYEQYF
D gene: NA; V gene: TRBV7-9; CDR3 length: 16; J gene: TRBJ2-6; CDR3 protein: CASSSGHSPGANVLTF
D gene: NA; V gene: TRBV19; CDR3 length: 13; J gene: TRBJ2-3; CDR3 protein: CASRPSGTDTQYF
D gene: NA; V gene: TRBV19; CDR3 length: 16; J gene: TRBJ1-2; CDR3 protein: CASSIDLSGNGYGYTF
D gene: NA; V gene: TRBV5-8; CDR3 length: 18; J gene: TRBJ2-3; CDR3 protein: CASSWGVTRSGGTDTQYF